This T cell receptor beta chain is from a study of control samples from healthy donors and cancer patients. This CDR3 comprises 15 residues. The ends were cut back, 5 bases at V and 0 bases at J, with 16 bases in the middle. Germline CDR1 is GTSNPN and CDR2 is SVGIG (reference sequence). Sequencing used immunoSEQ multiplex PCR; TCRdb keeps in-frame clones, though not all of them. The data contain 95,000 to 130,000 clones, 85% to 90% of them seen just once; the ten biggest clones take up around 1.1%. Sequenced sample: PBMCs. This TCR was recovered from a woman between 50 and 59 years old with colorectal cancer. The V gene is TRBV30, the J gene TRBJ1-1; D unclear. In DNA form, the CDR3 reads TGTGCCTGGGCCCCCCATCCAGCTATGAACACTGAAGCTTTCTTT. Its protein is CAWAPHPAMNTEAFF.